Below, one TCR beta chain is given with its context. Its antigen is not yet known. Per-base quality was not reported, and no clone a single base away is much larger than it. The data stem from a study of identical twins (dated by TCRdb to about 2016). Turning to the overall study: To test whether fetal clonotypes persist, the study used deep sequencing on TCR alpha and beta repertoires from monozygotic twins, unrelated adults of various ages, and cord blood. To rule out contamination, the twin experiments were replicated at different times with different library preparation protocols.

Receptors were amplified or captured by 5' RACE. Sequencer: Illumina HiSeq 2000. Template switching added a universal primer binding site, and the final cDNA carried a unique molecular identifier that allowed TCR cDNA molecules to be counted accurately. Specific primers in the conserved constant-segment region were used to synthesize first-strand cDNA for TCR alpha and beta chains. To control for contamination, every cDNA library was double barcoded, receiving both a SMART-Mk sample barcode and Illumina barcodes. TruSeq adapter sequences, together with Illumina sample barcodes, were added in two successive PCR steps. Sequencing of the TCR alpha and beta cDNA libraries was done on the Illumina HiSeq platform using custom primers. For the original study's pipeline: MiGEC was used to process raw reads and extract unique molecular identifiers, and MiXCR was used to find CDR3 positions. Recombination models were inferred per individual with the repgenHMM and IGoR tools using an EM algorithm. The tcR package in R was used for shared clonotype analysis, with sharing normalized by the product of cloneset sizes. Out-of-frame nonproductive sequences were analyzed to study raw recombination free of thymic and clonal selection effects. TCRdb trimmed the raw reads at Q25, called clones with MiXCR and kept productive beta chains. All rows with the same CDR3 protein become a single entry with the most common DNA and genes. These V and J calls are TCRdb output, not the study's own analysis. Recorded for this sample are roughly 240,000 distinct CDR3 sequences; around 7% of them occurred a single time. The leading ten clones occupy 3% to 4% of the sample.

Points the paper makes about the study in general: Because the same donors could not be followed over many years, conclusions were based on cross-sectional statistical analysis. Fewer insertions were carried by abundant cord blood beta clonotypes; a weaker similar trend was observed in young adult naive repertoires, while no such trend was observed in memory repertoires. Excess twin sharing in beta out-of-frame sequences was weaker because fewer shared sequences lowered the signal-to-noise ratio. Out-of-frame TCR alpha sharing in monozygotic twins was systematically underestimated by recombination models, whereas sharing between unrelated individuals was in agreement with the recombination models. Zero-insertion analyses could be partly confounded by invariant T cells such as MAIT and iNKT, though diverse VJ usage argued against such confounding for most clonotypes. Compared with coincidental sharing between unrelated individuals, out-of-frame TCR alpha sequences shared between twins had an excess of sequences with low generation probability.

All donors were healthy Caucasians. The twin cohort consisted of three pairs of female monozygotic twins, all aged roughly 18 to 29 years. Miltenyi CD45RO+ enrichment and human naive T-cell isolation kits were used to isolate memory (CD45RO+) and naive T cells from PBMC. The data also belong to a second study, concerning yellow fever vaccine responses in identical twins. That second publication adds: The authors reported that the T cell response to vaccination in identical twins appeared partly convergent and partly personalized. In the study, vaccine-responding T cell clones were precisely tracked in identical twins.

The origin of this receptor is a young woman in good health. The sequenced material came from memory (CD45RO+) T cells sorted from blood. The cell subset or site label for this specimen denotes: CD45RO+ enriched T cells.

Here the CDR3 is given as CASSRVEKTQYF. The sequence in DNA is TGTGCCAGCAGCAGGGTAGAGAAGACCCAGTACTTC. The chain was built from TRBV28 and TRBJ2-5, and TRBD1 may be the D gene, going by 5 matching bases. Trimming removed 6 bases from V and 6 bases from J, leaving 11 bases between the germline ends. CDR1 and CDR2, per the germline V gene, are MDHEN and SYDVKM. Its CDR3 holds 12 amino acids, cysteine through phenylalanine. CDR3 DNA is the only sequence kept; it has 36 bases, read in frame from the first base.